This T cell receptor beta chain originates from a study of T cell repertoires in cytomegalovirus infection. Across the study: Public TCR beta signatures marked donors with CMV infection and the matching HLA.

TCRdb reprocessed the reads via MiXCR and lists one record per CDR3 protein. The sample yields around 770,000 distinct CDR3 sequences, approximately 32% seen once. To note about this clonotype: Its antigen is not known.

V dropped 5 bases and J dropped 1 base, with 10 bases sitting between them. This CDR3 has 13 amino acids. Germline-derived CDR1 and CDR2 are SQVTM and ANQGSEA. The source was cultured CD8+ T cells from PBMCs, collected from culture after CMV antigen stimulation. The clonotype was recovered from a human donor in good health (CMV status not recorded). Some clones in this sample may be carry-over from other donors' samples. J is TRBJ2-3 and V is TRBV29-1, with D perhaps TRBD1 or TRBD2 (5 bases each). For the CDR3, the DNA is TGCAGCGTTTCCGGGACGGGCACAGATACGCAGTATTTT. It encodes CSVSGTGTDTQYF.